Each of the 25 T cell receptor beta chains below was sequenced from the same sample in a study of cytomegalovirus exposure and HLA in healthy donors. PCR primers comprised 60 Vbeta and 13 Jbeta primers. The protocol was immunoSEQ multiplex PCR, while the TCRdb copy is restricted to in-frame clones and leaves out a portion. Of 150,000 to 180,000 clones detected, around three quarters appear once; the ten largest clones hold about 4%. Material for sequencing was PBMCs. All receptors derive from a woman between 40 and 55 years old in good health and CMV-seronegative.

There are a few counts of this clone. This CDR3 reads CASSTRTDTEAFF. The CDR3 DNA reads TGCGCCAGCAGCACTCGGACAGACACTGAAGCTTTCTTT. The chain employs TRBV5-1 and TRBJ1-1; D might be TRBD1 (6 bases). This CDR3 spans 13 amino acids. V gave up 4 bases and J gave up 3 bases, with 10 bases separating them. Germline V gene lookup returns CDR1 SGHRS and CDR2 YFSETQ.

The CDR3 spells CASRDPGLAGGEQFF. In DNA, the CDR3 is TGTGCCAGCAGGGATCCGGGACTAGCGGGAGGTGAGCAGTTCTTC. V is TRBV6-5 and J is TRBJ2-1; 15 nucleotides match TRBD2. The length of the CDR3 is 15 residues. Per the germline V gene, CDR1 is MNHEY and CDR2 is SVGAGI. V was pared by 6 bases and J by 9 bases, with 6 bases of the junction left unmatched.

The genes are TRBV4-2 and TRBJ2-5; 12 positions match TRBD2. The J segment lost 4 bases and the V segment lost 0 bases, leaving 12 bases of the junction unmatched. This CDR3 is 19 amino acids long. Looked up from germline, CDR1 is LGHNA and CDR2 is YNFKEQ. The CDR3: CASSQDPLAGGPHGETQYF. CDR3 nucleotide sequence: TGTGCCAGCAGCCAAGATCCCCTAGCGGGGGGGCCTCATGGAGAGACCCAGTACTTC.

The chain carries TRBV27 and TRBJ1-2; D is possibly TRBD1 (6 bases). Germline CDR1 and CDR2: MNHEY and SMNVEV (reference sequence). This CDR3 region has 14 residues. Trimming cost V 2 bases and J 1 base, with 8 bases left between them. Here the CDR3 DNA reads TGTGCCAGCAGTTTAAGAGGGGGTAACTATGGCTACACCTTC. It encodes CASSLRGGNYGYTF.

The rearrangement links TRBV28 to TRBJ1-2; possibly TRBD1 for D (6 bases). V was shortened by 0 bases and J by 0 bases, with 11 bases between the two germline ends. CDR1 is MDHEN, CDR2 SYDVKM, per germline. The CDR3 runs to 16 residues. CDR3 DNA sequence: TGTGCCAGCAGTTTATGGGGGGGGGCCTCTAACTATGGCTACACCTTC. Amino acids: CASSLWGGASNYGYTF.

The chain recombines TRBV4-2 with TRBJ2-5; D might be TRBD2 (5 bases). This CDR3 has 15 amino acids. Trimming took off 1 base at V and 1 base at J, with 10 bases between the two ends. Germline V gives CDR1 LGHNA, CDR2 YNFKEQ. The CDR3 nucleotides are TGTGCCAGCAGCCAAGGAGCGGAGATCCAAGAGACCCAGTACTTC. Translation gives CASSQGAEIQETQYF.

In DNA, the CDR3 is TGTGCCTCGGGTACCTCCTACGAGCAGTACTTC. It is translated as CASGTSYEQYF. The V and J genes are TRBV19 and TRBJ2-7; no clear D. Per germline, CDR1 LNHDA and CDR2 SQIVND (reference sequence). The CDR3 sequence is 11 residues long. Between the trimmed V and J ends, which lost 11 bases and 0 bases, there was a span of 8 bases.

CDR3 protein: CASSSGYEQGSPLHF. The CDR3, as DNA: TGCGCCAGCAGCTCTGGTTATGAACAGGGCTCACCCCTCCACTTT. The chain employs TRBV5-1 and TRBJ1-6; D is perhaps TRBD1 (6 bases). Trimming cost V 3 bases and J 10 bases, with 17 bases left between them. The CDR3 covers 15 residues. Germline values: CDR1 SGHRS, CDR2 YFSETQ.

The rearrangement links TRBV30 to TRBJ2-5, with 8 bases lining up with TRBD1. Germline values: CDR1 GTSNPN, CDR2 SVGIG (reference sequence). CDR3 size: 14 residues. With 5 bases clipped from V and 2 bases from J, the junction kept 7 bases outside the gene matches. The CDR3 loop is CAWGRQGRQETQYF. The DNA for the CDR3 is TGTGCCTGGGGTCGACAGGGGCGTCAAGAGACCCAGTACTTC.

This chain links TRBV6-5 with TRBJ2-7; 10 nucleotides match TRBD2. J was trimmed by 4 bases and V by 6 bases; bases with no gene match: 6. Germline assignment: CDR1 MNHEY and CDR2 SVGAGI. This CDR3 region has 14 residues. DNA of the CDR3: TGTGCCAGCAGCAGGACTAGCGGAACTTACGAGCAGTACTTC. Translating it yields CASSRTSGTYEQYF.

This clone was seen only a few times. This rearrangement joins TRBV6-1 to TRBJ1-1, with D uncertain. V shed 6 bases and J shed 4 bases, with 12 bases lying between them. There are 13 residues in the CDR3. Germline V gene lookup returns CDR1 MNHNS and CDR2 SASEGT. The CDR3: CASSNKGVTEAFF. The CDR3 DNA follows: TGTGCCAGCAGCAATAAGGGAGTCACTGAAGCTTTCTTT.

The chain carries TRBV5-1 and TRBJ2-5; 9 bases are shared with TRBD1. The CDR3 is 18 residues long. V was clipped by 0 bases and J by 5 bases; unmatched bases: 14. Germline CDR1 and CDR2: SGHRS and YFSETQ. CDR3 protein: CASSLVRTGASSGETQYF. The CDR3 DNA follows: TGCGCCAGCAGCTTGGTTCGGACAGGGGCTTCATCAGGGGAGACCCAGTACTTC.

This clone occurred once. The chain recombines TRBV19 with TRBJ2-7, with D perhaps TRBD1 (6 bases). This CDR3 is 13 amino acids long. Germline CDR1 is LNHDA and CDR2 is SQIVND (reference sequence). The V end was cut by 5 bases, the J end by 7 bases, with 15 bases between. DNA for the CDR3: TGTGCCAGTAGTGAACAGGGTGTGGGGGAGCAGTACTTC. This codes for CASSEQGVGEQYF.

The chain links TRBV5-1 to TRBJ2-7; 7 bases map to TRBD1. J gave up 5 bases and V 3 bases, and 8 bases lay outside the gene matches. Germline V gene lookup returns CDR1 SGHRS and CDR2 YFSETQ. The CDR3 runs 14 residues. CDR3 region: CASSSTGVSNEQYF. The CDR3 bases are TGCGCCAGCAGCTCTACAGGGGTCTCTAACGAGCAGTACTTC.

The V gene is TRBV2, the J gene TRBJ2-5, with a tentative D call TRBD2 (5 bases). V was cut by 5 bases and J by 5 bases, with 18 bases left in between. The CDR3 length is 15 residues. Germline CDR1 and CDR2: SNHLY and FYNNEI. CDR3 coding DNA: TGTGCCAGCAGTACTAGAGTGGGTGGCTCGGAGACCCAGTACTTC. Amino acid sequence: CASSTRVGGSETQYF.

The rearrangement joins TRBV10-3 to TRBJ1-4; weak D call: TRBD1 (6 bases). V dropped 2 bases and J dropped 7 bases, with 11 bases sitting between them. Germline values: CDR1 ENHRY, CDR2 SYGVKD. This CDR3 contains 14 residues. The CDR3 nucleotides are TGTGCCATCAGTGAGCGGGGGGCGGGTGAAAAACTGTTTTTT. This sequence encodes CAISERGAGEKLFF.

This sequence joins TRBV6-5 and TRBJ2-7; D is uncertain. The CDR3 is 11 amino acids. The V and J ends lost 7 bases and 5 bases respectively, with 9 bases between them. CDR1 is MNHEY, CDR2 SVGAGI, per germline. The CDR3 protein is CASTAGNEQYF. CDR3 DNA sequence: TGTGCCAGCACAGCAGGAAACGAGCAGTACTTC.

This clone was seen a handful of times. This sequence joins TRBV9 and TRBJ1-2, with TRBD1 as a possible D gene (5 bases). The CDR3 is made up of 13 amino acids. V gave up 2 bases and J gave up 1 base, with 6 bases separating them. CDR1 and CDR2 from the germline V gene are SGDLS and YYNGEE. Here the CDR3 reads CASSVQGNYGYTF. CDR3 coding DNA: TGTGCCAGCAGCGTTCAGGGTAACTATGGCTACACCTTC. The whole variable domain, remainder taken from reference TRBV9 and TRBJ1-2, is DSGVTQTPKHLITATGQRVTLRCSPRSGDLSVYWYQQSLDQGLQFLIQYYNGEERAKGNILERFSAQQFPDLHSELNLSSLELGDSALYFCASSVQGNYGYTFGSGTRLTVV.

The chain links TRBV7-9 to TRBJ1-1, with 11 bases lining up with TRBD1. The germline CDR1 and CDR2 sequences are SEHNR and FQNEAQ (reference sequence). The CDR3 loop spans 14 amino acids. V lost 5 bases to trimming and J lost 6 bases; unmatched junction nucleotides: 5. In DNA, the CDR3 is TGTGCCAGCAGCCGGACAGGGGGCGAATCTGAAGCTTTCTTT. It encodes CASSRTGGESEAFF.

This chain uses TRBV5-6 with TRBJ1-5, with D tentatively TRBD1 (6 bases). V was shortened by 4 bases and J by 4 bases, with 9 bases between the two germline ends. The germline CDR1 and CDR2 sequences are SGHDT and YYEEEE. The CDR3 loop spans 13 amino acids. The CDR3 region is CASSLDRNQPQHF. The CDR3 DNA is TGTGCCAGCAGCCTGGACAGAAATCAGCCCCAGCATTTT.

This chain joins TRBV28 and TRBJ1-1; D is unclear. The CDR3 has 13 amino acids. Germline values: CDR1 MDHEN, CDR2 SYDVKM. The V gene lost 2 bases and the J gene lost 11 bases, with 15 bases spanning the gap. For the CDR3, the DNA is TGTGCCAGCAGTTTACTGATGAGGAGCACGGCTTTCTTT. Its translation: CASSLLMRSTAFF.

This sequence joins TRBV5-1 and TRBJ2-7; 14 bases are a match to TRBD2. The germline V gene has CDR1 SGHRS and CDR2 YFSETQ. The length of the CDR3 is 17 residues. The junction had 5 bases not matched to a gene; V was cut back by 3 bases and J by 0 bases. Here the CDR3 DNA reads TGCGCCAGCAGCTCCGGACTAGCGGGAGGCCTCTCCTACGAGCAGTACTTC. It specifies CASSSGLAGGLSYEQYF. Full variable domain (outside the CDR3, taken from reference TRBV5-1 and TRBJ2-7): KAGVTQTPRYLIKTRGQQVTLSCSPISGHRSVSWYQQTPGQGLQFLFEYFSETQRNKGNFPGRFSGRQFSNSRSEMNVSTLELGDSALYLCASSSGLAGGLSYEQYFGPGTRLTVT.

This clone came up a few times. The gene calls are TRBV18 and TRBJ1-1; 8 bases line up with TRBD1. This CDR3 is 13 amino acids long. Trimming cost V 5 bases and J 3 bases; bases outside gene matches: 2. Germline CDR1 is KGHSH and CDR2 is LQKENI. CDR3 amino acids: CASSTGQDTEAFF. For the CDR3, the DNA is TGTGCCAGCTCAACGGGACAGGACACTGAAGCTTTCTTT.

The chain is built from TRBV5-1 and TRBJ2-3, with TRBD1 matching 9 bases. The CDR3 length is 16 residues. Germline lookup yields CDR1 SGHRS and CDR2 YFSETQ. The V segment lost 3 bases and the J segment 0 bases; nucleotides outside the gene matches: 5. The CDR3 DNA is TGCGCCAGCAGCTCACAGGGGGCGGAAAGCACAGATACGCAGTATTTT. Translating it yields CASSSQGAESTDTQYF.

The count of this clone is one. For the CDR3, the DNA is TGCGCCAGCAGCTCCGGACTAGAGGCAGATACGCAGTATTTT. Translated: CASSSGLEADTQYF. The chain joins TRBV5-1 to TRBJ2-3; the match to TRBD2 covers 7 bases. V lost 3 bases to trimming and J lost 4 bases; unmatched junction nucleotides: 5. CDR3 length equals 14 residues. Germline CDR1 SGHRS, CDR2 YFSETQ.